The present TCR beta chain was sequenced within a study of blood T cell repertoires in COVID-19. Across the study: Italy, Spain and the United States were the sources of the convalescent and acute COVID-19 samples.

The assay was immunoSEQ multiplex PCR, and TCRdb's table has in-frame clones only and misses some. There are 150,000 to 200,000 clones in the sample; under 90% occur only once, and over 15% lies in the top ten. The CDR3 length is 13 residues. V was cut by 3 bases and J by 4 bases, with 10 bases left in between. From germline, CDR1 is GTSNPN and CDR2 SVGIG (reference sequence). The chain recombines TRBV30 with TRBJ1-5; weak D call: TRBD1 (6 bases). Sequenced sample: PBMCs or T cells enriched from blood (not recorded which). The origin of this receptor is a man aged 60 to 69 who had recovered from COVID-19. The CDR3 spells CAWRGQPNQPQHF. The CDR3 DNA sequence: TGTGCCTGGAGAGGACAGCCAAATCAGCCCCAGCATTTT.